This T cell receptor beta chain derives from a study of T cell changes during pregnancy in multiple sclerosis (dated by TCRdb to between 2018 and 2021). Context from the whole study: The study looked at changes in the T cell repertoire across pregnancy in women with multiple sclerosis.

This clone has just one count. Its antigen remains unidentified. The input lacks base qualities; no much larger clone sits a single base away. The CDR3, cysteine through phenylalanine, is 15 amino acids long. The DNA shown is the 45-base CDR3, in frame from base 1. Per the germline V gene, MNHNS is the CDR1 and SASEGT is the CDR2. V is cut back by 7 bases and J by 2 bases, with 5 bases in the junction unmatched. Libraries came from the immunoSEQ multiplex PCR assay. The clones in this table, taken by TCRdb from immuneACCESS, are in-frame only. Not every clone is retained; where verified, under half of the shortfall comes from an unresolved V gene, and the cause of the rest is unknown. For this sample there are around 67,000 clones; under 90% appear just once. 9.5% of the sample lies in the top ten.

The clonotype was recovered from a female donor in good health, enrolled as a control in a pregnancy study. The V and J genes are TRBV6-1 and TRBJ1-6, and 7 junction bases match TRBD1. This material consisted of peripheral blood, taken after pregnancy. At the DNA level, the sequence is TGTGCCAGCACCGGAGGGACAGCCTATAATTCACCCCTCCACTTT. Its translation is CASTGGTAYNSPLHF.